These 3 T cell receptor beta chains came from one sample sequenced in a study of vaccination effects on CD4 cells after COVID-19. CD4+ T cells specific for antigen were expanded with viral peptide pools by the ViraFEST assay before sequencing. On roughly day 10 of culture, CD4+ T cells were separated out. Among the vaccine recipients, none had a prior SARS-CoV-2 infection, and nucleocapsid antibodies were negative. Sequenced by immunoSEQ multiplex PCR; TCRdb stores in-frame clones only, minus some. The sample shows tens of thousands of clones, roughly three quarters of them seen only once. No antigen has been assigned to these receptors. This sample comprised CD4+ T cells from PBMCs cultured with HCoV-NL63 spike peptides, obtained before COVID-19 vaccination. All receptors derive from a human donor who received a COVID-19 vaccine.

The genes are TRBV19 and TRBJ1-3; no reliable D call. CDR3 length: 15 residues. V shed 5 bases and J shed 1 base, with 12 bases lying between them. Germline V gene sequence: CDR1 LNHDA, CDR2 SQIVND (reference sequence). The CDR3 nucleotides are TGTGCCAGTAGTCCCCATCGGGGATCTGGAAACACCATATATTTT. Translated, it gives CASSPHRGSGNTIYF. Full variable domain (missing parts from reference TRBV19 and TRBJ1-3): DGGITQSPKYLFRKEGQNVTLSCEQNLNHDAMYWYRQDPGQGLRLIYYSQIVNDFQKGDIAEGYSVSREKKESFPLTVTSAQKNPTAFYLCASSPHRGSGNTIYFGEGSWLTVV.

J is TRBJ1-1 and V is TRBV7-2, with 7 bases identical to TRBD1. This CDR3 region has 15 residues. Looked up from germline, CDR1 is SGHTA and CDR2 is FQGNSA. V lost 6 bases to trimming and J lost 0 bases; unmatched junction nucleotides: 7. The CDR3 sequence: CASRTGRFMNTEAFF. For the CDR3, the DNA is TGTGCCAGCAGGACAGGGAGATTTATGAACACTGAAGCTTTCTTT. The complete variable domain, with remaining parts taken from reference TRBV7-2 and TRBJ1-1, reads GAGVSQSPSNKVTEKGKDVELRCDPISGHTALYWYRQSLGQGLEFLIYFQGNSAPDKSGLPSDRFSAERTGGSVSTLTIQRTQQEDSAVYLCASRTGRFMNTEAFFGQGTRLTVV.

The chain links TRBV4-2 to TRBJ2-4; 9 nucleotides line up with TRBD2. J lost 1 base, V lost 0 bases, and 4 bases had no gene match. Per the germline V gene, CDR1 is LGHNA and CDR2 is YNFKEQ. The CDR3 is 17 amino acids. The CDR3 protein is CASSQDVLAGAKNIQYF. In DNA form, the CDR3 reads TGTGCCAGCAGCCAAGATGTTCTAGCGGGGGCCAAAAACATTCAGTACTTC.